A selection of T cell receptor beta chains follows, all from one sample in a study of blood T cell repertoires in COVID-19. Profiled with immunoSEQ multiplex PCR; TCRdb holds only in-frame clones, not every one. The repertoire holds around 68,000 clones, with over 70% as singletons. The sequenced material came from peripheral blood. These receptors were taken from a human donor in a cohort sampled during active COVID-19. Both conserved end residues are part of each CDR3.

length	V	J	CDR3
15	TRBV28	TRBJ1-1	CASRSEGQLNTEAFF
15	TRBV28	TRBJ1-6	CASSSGTGTYSPLHF
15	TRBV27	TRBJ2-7	CASRPRTGWNYEQYF
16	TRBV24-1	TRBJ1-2	CATSDGGQLGVYGYTF
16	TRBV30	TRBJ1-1	CAWRDYRTSPNTEAFF
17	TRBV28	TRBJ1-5	CASAPPGGGHRNQPQHF
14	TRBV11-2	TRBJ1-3	CASSLGAGLNTIYF
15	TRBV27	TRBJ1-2	CASSPAGQNLYGYTF
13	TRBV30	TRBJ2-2	CAWSFRGPGELFF
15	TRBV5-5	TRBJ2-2	CASKDRGSGAGELFF
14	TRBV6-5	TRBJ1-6	CASTLGQGSSPLHF
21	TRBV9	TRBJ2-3	CASSAGTSGREFRSSTDTQYF
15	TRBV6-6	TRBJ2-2	CANSVAGALTGELFF
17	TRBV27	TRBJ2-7	CASSLSFLGQGHYEQYF
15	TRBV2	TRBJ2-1	CASSLTGAYSNEQFF
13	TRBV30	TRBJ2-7	CAWSRELSYEQYF
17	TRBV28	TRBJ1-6	CASSRGGGGSYNSPLHF
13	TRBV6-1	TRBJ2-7	CASSEGASYEQYF
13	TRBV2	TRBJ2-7	CASRRDRRDEQYF
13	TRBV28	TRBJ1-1	CASRDRMNTEAFF
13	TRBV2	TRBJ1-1	CATTGGPRTEAFF
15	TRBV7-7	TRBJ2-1	CASSSTSGSVNEQFF
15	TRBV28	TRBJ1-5	CASSTPGMGNQPQHF
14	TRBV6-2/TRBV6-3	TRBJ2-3	CASSYLVGEDTQYF
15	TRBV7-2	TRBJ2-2	CASVSGSRATGELFF
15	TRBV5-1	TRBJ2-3	CASSPAWGGLDTQYF
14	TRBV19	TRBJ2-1	CASSRASGGHEQFF
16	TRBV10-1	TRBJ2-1	CASSETAGVTRNEQFF
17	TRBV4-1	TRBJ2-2	CASSQDPDRGYTGELFF
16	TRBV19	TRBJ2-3	CASRGWEGPSTDTQYF
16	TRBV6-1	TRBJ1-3	CASSAKTGGMGNTIYF
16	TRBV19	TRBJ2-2	CASSIGAGGITGELFF
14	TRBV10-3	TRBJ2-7	CAISGTGGSYEQYF
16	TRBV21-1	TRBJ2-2	CASSARTGTKNGELFF
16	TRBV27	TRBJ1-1	CASSPEIGRGSTEAFF
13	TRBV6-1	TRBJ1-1	CASSEGTWVGAFF
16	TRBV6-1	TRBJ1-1	CASSARFGTGNTEAFF
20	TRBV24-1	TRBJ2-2	CATSDPNSVRDGDNTGELFF
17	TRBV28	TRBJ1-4	CASSLPGQGPTNEKLFF
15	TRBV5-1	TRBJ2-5	CASSVPTSGKETQYF
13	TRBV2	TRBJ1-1	CATTGQGPSEAFF